The 27 T cell receptor beta chains listed next were all sequenced from one sample in a study of T-cell memory formation after mild COVID-19 (dated by TCRdb to 2020 to 2022). The method was 5' RACE. TCRdb records Illumina NovaSeq 6000 as the sequencer. TCRdb reprocessing: public reads trimmed at Q25 with fastp, clones called with MiXCR, in-frame beta chains kept. Every entry covers one CDR3 protein and lists the most common genes and DNA from its rows. The sample contains 65,000 to 100,000 distinct CDR3 sequences, 9.5% to 15% of them found a single time. 41% of the sample goes to the ten largest clones. The specimen sequenced was PBMCs or a T cell subset sorted from them (not recorded which). The receptor source for this set is a man aged 18 to 35 who had mild COVID-19 (a few samples of this study predate the infection). The sample titles of this study are shuffled in the database, so cell type and time point are left out; the donor was told from shared clones.

This clonotype was recorded many times. V gene TRBV12-3 or TRBV12-4 combines with J gene TRBJ1-6; D is uncertain. The CDR3 totals 15 residues. V was trimmed by 7 bases and J by 10 bases, leaving 20 bases between them. The CDR3 region is CASTPGLAPSSPLHF. In DNA, the CDR3 is TGTGCCAGCACCCCCGGTTTGGCCCCTTCGTCACCCCTCCACTTT.

DNA for the CDR3: TGCAGCGTTGTGGTGACTAGCTATGAGCAGTTCTTC. Its protein is CSVVVTSYEQFF. The chain carries TRBV29-1 and TRBJ2-1, with 7 bases identical to TRBD2. CDR3 length: 12 residues. Germline CDR1 and CDR2: SQVTM and ANQGSEA. With V trimmed by 4 bases and J by 8 bases, 5 bases remained unmatched.

This clonotype occurred a few times. The rearrangement joins TRBV5-6 to TRBJ1-5, with D possibly TRBD1 on 5 matching bases. From germline, CDR1 is SGHDT and CDR2 YYEEEE. V was cut by 0 bases and J by 5 bases, with 12 bases left in between. This CDR3 region has 15 residues. The CDR3 coding sequence is TGTGCCAGCAGCTTGGGGCCGGGGGGATATCAGCCCCAGCATTTT. Amino acids: CASSLGPGGYQPQHF.

V gene TRBV6-5 combines with J gene TRBJ2-2; the D gene is possibly TRBD1 (5 bases). The V gene's germline CDR1 is MNHEY and CDR2 SVGAGI. This CDR3 contains 14 residues. The V gene lost 5 bases and the J gene lost 2 bases, with 9 bases spanning the gap. The CDR3 DNA is TGTGCCAGCAGTCCCAGGGATAACACCGGGGAGCTGTTTTTT. Its translation: CASSPRDNTGELFF.

This clonotype was counted a few times. V and J are TRBV12-3 or TRBV12-4 and TRBJ2-7, with 12 nucleotides matching TRBD2. The V segment lost 2 bases and the J segment 6 bases; nucleotides outside the gene matches: 5. This CDR3 has 15 amino acids. In nucleotides, the CDR3 is TGTGCCAGCAGTTTACAGACTAGCGGGGGTGCCGAGCAGTACTTC. As protein: CASSLQTSGGAEQYF.

This clonotype has just a few counts. The rearrangement uses TRBV20-1 and TRBJ2-1; no definite D call. This CDR3 is 11 amino acids long. Germline V gene lookup returns CDR1 DFQATT and CDR2 SNEGSKA (reference sequence). The V gene lost 3 bases and the J gene lost 9 bases, with 9 bases spanning the gap. CDR3 DNA sequence: TGCAGTGCTAGGGATGTCGGTGAGCAGTTCTTC. Protein: CSARDVGEQFF.

This chain joins TRBV5-5 and TRBJ2-2; a possible D gene is TRBD1 (6 bases). Per the germline V gene, CDR1 is SGHKS and CDR2 is YYEKEE (reference sequence). The CDR3 loop spans 15 amino acids. With 0 bases removed from V and 6 bases from J, the gap between germline ends came to 12 bases. CDR3 amino acids: CASSLAPAGAGELFF. The DNA for the CDR3 is TGTGCCAGCAGCTTGGCTCCGGCAGGGGCCGGGGAGCTGTTTTTT.

This clonotype was seen more than once but under ten times. The chain has TRBV4-1 and TRBJ2-1, with D unclear. This CDR3 is built from 17 residues. Trimming cost V 1 base and J 4 bases, with 17 bases left between them. The V gene's germline CDR1 is MGHRA and CDR2 YSYEKL. The CDR3 DNA reads as TGCGCCAGCAGCCAAGCGCCCCCCCACGACGGATACAATGAGCAGTTCTTC. Translated, it gives CASSQAPPHDGYNEQFF.

A few counts support this clonotype. The genes are TRBV7-9 and TRBJ1-2; TRBD1 is a possible D gene (6 bases). Germline lookup yields CDR1 SEHNR and CDR2 FQNEAQ (reference sequence). Trimming took 0 bases from V and 8 from J, leaving 10 bases between them. This CDR3 has 13 amino acids. The CDR3 DNA reads as TGTGCCAGCAGCTTAGCGGCAGGGGCCGGCTACACCTTC. As protein: CASSLAAGAGYTF.

This clonotype has more than one count but fewer than ten. The chain recombines TRBV28 with TRBJ2-3; D is undetermined. From germline, CDR1 is MDHEN and CDR2 SYDVKM. CDR3 length: 16 amino acids. The ends were cut back, 1 base at V and 2 bases at J, with 13 bases in the middle. This chain's CDR3 is CASSLSTVSNTDTQYF. The CDR3 DNA reads TGTGCCAGCAGTTTATCCACCGTATCGAACACAGATACGCAGTATTTT.

This clonotype has a handful of counts. The gene calls are TRBV20-1 and TRBJ1-5; the D gene is possibly TRBD1 (6 bases). V shed 5 bases and J shed 7 bases, with 18 bases lying between them. Per the germline V gene, CDR1 is DFQATT and CDR2 is SNEGSKA (reference sequence). The CDR3 contains 14 residues. The CDR3 reads CSAPGEGGAQPQHF. The DNA for the CDR3 is TGCAGTGCTCCCGGGGAGGGGGGGGCGCAGCCCCAGCATTTT.

The rearrangement links TRBV9 to TRBJ1-1, with 8 positions matching TRBD1. The junction had 3 bases not matched to a gene; V was cut back by 5 bases and J by 3 bases. CDR1 and CDR2 from the germline V gene are SGDLS and YYNGEE. This CDR3 has 13 amino acids. Written as DNA, the CDR3 is TGTGCCAGCAGTGAGACAGGGGACACTGAAGCTTTCTTT. Amino acid sequence: CASSETGDTEAFF. Together with reference TRBV9 and TRBJ1-1, the CDR3 gives the full variable domain: DSGVTQTPKHLITATGQRVTLRCSPRSGDLSVYWYQQSLDQGLQFLIQYYNGEERAKGNILERFSAQQFPDLHSELNLSSLELGDSALYFCASSETGDTEAFFGQGTRLTVV.

A few counts support this clonotype. This chain connects TRBV4-1 to TRBJ2-1; 9 bases are shared with TRBD2. This CDR3 spans 15 amino acids. Trimming removed 3 bases from V and 7 bases from J; junction bases left unmatched: 7. CDR1 is MGHRA and CDR2 is YSYEKL in the germline V gene. In nucleotides, the CDR3 is TGCGCCAGCAGCCATATAGCGGGAGATGGGAATGAGCAGTTCTTC. Translation gives CASSHIAGDGNEQFF.

The genes are TRBV13 and TRBJ2-7; 10 nucleotides agree with TRBD2. With 4 bases clipped from V and 0 bases from J, the junction kept 3 bases outside the gene matches. CDR1 is PRHDT and CDR2 is FYEKMQ in the germline V gene (reference sequence). The CDR3 totals 15 residues. The DNA for the CDR3 is TGTGCCAGCAGCTCCGGGACTAGCGACTCCTACGAGCAGTACTTC. Translated, it gives CASSSGTSDSYEQYF.

This rearrangement joins TRBV4-3 to TRBJ1-2; TRBD1 agrees at 10 bases. CDR1 is LGHNA, CDR2 YSLEER, per germline. CDR3 length equals 14 residues. J gave up 5 bases and V 4 bases, and 4 bases lay outside the gene matches. CDR3 sequence reads: CASSRVDRGYGYTF. The CDR3 DNA reads as TGCGCCAGCAGCCGAGTGGACAGGGGGTATGGCTACACCTTC.

V gene TRBV6-2 or TRBV6-3 combines with J gene TRBJ1-1; 8 bases fit TRBD1. After removal of 8 bases from V and 1 base from J, the junction contained 12 bases not matched to a gene. Per the germline V gene, CDR1 is MNHEY and CDR2 is SVGEGT. CDR3 size: 16 residues. CDR3 loop: CASSFRTGRRNTEAFF. CDR3 bases: TGTGCCAGCTCATTCCGGACAGGGCGAAGGAACACTGAAGCTTTCTTT.

V gene TRBV28 combines with J gene TRBJ2-3; a weak D match, TRBD2 (6 bases). With 5 bases removed from V and 2 bases from J, the gap between germline ends came to 11 bases. Germline V gene sequence: CDR1 MDHEN, CDR2 SYDVKM. This CDR3 is built from 14 residues. This chain's CDR3 is CASSTGLHTDTQYF. Written as DNA, the CDR3 is TGTGCCAGCAGTACGGGACTCCACACAGATACGCAGTATTTT.

The J gene is TRBJ2-1, the V gene TRBV24-1; 8 nucleotides agree with TRBD1. Trimming cost V 4 bases and J 8 bases; bases outside gene matches: 9. The CDR3 spans 15 residues. CDR1 is KGHDR and CDR2 is SFDVKD in the germline V gene. The CDR3 DNA is TGTGCCACCAGTGACCGGAAGGACAGGGCCGATGAGCAGTTCTTC. This encodes CATSDRKDRADEQFF.

V gene TRBV6-2 or TRBV6-3 combines with J gene TRBJ2-1; no firm D call. The length of the CDR3 is 15 residues. Germline CDR1 MNHEY, CDR2 SVGEGT. Trimming shortened V by 0 bases and J by 2 bases, and 8 bases separated the two germline ends. CDR3 in amino acids: CASSYSGIAYNEQFF. The CDR3 bases are TGTGCCAGCAGTTACTCGGGGATCGCCTACAATGAGCAGTTCTTC.

This clonotype appeared a few times. The chain carries TRBV4-1 and TRBJ2-5, with 11 nucleotides matching TRBD2. The germline gives CDR1 MGHRA, CDR2 YSYEKL. Losses at the gene ends were 2 bases for V and 5 bases for J; bases not matched to a gene: 4. The CDR3 loop spans 15 amino acids. CDR3 sequence (DNA): TGCGCCAGCAGCCAACTAGCGGGGGGACGGGAGACCCAGTACTTC. As protein: CASSQLAGGRETQYF.

This chain joins TRBV29-1 and TRBJ2-7; TRBD1 might be the D (5 bases). Per germline, CDR1 SQVTM and CDR2 ANQGSEA. V shed 5 bases and J shed 6 bases, with 20 bases lying between them. The CDR3 extends over 14 amino acids. The CDR3 protein is CSVRWVDIGGEQYF. In nucleotides, the CDR3 is TGCAGCGTTCGGTGGGTGGACATAGGCGGCGAGCAGTACTTC.

The rearrangement uses TRBV27 and TRBJ1-2, with 7 bases lining up with TRBD1. This CDR3 is built from 13 residues. Per the germline V gene, CDR1 is MNHEY and CDR2 is SMNVEV (reference sequence). V gave up 6 bases and J gave up 2 bases; unmatched junction bases: 3. The CDR3 loop is CASSQGENYGYTF. The CDR3 DNA reads as TGTGCCAGCAGCCAGGGGGAGAACTATGGCTACACCTTC.

As concerns this clonotype: This is likely a read error, given that the CDR3 carries no conserved phenylalanine or tryptophan at its end. The gene calls are TRBV11-2 and TRBJ2-1; D is unclear. V lost 5 bases and J lost 3, with 20 bases in between. Germline assignment: CDR1 SGHAT and CDR2 FQNNGV. The CDR3 covers 17 residues. CDR3 protein: CASSPYLGLVVYNEQFL. CDR3 DNA sequence: TGTGCCAGCAGCCCCTATTTAGGCCTGGTAGTCTACAATGAGCAGTTCCTC.

V usage is TRBV23-1 and J usage is TRBJ2-5; the match to TRBD2 covers 7 bases. TRBV23-1 is an ORF for which the function is uncertain. V shed 0 bases and J 1 base; nucleotides not matched to a gene: 8. This CDR3 spans 17 amino acids. CDR3 sequence reads: CASSQSLGGIPQETQYF. In DNA form, the CDR3 reads TGCGCCAGCAGTCAATCGCTGGGGGGGATCCCCCAAGAGACCCAGTACTTC.

In DNA form, the CDR3 reads TGTGCCAGCAGCCCGACGCCAGCTAGCACAGATACGCAGTATTTT. The encoded protein is CASSPTPASTDTQYF. V is TRBV3-1 and J is TRBJ2-3; D is uncertain. This CDR3 spans 15 amino acids. Between the trimmed V and J ends, which lost 4 bases and 0 bases, there was a span of 11 bases. The germline CDR1 and CDR2 sequences are LGHDT and YNNKEL (reference sequence).

The genes are TRBV29-1 and TRBJ2-2, with D possibly TRBD1 on 6 matching bases. Germline V CDR1 and CDR2: SQVTM, ANQGSEA. Deletions cut 3 bases from V and 0 bases from J, with 11 bases between. This CDR3 contains 15 residues. This chain's CDR3 is CSVDVGTTNTGELFF. The DNA for the CDR3 is TGCAGCGTTGATGTCGGGACAACGAACACCGGGGAGCTGTTTTTT.

This chain joins TRBV5-1 and TRBJ2-3; the D is unclear. V was pared by 2 bases and J by 6 bases, with 16 bases between. CDR1 and CDR2 from the germline V gene are SGHRS and YFSETQ. The CDR3 contains 15 residues. This CDR3 reads CASSLTPMGSDTQYF. The CDR3 region has the DNA TGCGCCAGCAGCTTAACCCCAATGGGATCGGATACGCAGTATTTT.